This T cell receptor (beta chain) is from a study of blood T cell repertoires in COVID-19. Looked up from germline, CDR1 is SNHLY and CDR2 is FYNNEI. V was shortened by 8 bases and J by 0 bases, with 11 bases between the two germline ends. This CDR3 spans 13 amino acids. Sequencing used immunoSEQ multiplex PCR; TCRdb keeps in-frame clones, though not all of them. The top ten clones hold around 12% of a sample with approximately 400,000 clones, around 88% of them seen once. The sequence was obtained from a woman between 50 and 59 years old with COVID-19, enrolled during active disease. Sequenced input: peripheral blood. This chain uses TRBV2 with TRBJ2-7, with a tentative D call TRBD1 (5 bases). The CDR3 nucleotides are TGTGCCAGCCACAGGTCCTTCTCCTACGAGCAGTACTTC. Amino acid sequence: CASHRSFSYEQYF.